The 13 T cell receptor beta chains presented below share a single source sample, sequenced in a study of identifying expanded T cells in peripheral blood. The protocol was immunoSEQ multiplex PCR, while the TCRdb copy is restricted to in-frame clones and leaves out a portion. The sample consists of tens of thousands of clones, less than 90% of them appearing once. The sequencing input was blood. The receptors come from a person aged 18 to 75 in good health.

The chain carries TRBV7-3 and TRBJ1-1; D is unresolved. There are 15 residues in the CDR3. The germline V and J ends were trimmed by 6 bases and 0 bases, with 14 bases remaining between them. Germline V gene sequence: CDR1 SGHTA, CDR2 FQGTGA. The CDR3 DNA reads TGTGCCAGCAGTCGGTACGACACCTTGAACACTGAAGCTTTCTTT. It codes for CASSRYDTLNTEAFF.

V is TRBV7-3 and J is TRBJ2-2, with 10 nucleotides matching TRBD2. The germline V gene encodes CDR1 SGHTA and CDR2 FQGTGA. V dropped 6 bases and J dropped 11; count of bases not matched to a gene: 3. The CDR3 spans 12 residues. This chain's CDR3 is CASSASGSELFF. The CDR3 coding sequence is TGTGCCAGCAGTGCTAGCGGGAGTGAGCTGTTTTTT.

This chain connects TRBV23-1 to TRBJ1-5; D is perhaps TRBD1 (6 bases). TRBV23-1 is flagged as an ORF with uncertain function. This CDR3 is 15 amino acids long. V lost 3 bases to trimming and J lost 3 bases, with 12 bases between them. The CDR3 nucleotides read TGCGCCAGCAGTCATCCGACAGGAGACAATCAGCCCCAGCATTTT. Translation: CASSHPTGDNQPQHF.

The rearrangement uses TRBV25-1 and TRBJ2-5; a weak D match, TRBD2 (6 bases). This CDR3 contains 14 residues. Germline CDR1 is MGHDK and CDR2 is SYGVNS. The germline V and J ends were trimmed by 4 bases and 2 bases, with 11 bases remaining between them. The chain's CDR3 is CASSVTSRQETQYF. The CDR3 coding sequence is TGTGCCAGCAGTGTTACTAGCAGACAAGAGACCCAGTACTTC. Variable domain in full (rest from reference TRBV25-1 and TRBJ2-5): EADIYQTPRYLVIGTGKKITLECSQTMGHDKMYWYQQDPGMELHLIHYSYGVNSTEKGDLSSESTVSRIRTEHFPLTLESARPSHTSQYLCASSVTSRQETQYFGPGTRLLVL.

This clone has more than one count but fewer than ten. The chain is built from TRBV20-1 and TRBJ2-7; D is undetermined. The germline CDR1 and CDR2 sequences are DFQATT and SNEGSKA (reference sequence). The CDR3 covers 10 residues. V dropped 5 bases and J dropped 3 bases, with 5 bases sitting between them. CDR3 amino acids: CSAVDYEQYF. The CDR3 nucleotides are TGCAGTGCTGTGGACTACGAGCAGTACTTC.

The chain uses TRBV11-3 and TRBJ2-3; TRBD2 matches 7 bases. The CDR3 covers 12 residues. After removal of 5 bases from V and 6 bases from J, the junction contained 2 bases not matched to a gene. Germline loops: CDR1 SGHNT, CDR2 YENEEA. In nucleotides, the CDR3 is TGTGCCAGCAGCCTAGCGGAGGATACGCAGTATTTT. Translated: CASSLAEDTQYF.

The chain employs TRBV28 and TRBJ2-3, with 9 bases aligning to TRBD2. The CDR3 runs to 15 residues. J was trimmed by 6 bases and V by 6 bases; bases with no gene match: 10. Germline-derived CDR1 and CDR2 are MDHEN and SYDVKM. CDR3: CASSPIGLASDTQYF. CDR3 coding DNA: TGTGCCAGCAGCCCCATCGGACTAGCGTCCGATACGCAGTATTTT.

The CDR3: CATSEGIWGYTF. Here the CDR3 DNA reads TGTGCCACCAGCGAGGGAATTTGGGGCTACACCTTC. This chain connects TRBV15 to TRBJ1-2; D is undetermined. Germline V gene data show CDR1 as LNHNV and CDR2 as YYDKDF (reference sequence). Trimming shortened V by 5 bases and J by 8 bases, and 12 bases separated the two germline ends. The CDR3 is 12 residues long.

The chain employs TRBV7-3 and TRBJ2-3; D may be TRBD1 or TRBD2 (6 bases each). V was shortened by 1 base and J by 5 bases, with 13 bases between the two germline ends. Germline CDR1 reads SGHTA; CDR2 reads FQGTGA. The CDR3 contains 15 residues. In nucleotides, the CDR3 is TGTGCCAGCAGCTTAAGGGACATGCGGGGAGATACGCAGTATTTT. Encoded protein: CASSLRDMRGDTQYF.

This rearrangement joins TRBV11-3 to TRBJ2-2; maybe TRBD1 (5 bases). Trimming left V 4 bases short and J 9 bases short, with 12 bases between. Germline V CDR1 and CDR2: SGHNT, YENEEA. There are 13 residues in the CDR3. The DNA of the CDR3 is TGTGCCAGCAGCTATACCGACAGCCGGGAGCTGTTTTTT. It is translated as CASSYTDSRELFF.

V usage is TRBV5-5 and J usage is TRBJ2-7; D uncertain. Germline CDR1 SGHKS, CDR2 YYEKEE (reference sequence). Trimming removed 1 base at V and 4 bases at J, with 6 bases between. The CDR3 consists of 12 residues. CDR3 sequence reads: CASSLLGYEQYF. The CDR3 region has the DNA TGTGCCAGCAGCTTGCTGGGATACGAGCAGTACTTC.

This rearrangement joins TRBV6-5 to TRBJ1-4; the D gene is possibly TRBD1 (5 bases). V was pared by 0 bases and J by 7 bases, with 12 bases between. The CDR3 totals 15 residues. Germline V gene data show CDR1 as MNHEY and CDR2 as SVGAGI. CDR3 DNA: TGTGCCAGCAGTTACTCGGTCGGGGCAACTGAAAAACTGTTTTTT. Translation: CASSYSVGATEKLFF.

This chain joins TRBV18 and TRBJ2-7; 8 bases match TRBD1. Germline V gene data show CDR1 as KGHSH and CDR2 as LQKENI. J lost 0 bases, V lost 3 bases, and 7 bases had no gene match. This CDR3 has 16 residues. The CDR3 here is CASSPAGGTDSYEQYF. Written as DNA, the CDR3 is TGTGCCAGCTCACCGGCAGGGGGCACCGACTCCTACGAGCAGTACTTC.